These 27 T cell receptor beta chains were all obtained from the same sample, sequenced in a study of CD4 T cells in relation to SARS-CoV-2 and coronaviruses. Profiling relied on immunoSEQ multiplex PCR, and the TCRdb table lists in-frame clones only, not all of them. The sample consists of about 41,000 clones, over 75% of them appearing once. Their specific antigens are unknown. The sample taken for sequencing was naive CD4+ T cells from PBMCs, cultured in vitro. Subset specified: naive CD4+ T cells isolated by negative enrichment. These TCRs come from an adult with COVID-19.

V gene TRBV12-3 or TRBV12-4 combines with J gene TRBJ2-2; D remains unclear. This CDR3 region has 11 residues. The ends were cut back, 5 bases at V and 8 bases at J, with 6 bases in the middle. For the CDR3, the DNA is TGTGCCAGCAGTCGTACGGGGGAGCTGTTTTTT. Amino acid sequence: CASSRTGELFF.

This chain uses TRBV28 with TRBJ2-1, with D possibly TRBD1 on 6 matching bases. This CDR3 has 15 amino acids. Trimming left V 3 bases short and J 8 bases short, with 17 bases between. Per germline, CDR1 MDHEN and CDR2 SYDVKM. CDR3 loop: CASSLTGGLRDEQFF. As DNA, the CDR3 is TGTGCCAGCAGTTTGACAGGCGGTTTAAGGGATGAGCAGTTCTTC.

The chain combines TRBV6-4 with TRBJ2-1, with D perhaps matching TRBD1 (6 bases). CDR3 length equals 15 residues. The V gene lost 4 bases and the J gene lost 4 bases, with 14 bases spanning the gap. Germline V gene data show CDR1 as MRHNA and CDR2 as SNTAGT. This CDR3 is CASSVTRDTYNEQFF. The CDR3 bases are TGTGCCAGCAGTGTCACCCGGGACACATACAATGAGCAGTTCTTC.

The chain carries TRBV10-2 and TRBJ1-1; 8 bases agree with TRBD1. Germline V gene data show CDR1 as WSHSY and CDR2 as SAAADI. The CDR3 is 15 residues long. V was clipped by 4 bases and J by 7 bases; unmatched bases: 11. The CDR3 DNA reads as TGCGCCAGCAGTGCGCCGGACAGGGCGGAATTTGAAGCTTTCTTT. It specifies CASSAPDRAEFEAFF.

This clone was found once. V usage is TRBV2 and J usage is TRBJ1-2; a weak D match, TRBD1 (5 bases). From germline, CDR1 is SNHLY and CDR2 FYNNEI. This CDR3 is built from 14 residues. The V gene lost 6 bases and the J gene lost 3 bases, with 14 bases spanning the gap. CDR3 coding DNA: TGTGCCAGCAGGGAGGGGCGGGGCGACTATGGCTACACCTTC. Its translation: CASREGRGDYGYTF.

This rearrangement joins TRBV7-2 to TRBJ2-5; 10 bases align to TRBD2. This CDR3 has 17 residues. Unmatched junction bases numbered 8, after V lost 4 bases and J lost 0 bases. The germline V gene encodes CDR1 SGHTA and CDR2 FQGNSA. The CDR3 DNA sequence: TGTGCCAGCAGCTCGGGTCGAGCGGGAGGGTACCAAGAGACCCAGTACTTC. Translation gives CASSSGRAGGYQETQYF.

The CDR3 spells CASSPNPGGVHEQYF. DNA for the CDR3: TGCGCCAGCAGCCCCAACCCCGGAGGGGTTCACGAGCAGTACTTC. V and J are TRBV5-1 and TRBJ2-7, with D possibly TRBD2 on 6 matching bases. CDR1 is SGHRS, CDR2 YFSETQ, per germline. Trimming removed 4 bases at V and 5 bases at J, with 19 bases between. This CDR3 region has 15 residues.

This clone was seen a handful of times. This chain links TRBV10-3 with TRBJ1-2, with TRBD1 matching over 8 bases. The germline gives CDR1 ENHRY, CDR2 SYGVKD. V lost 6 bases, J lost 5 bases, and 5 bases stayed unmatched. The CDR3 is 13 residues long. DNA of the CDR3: TGTGCCATCAGCACAGGGGGAACGTATGGCTACACCTTC. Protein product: CAISTGGTYGYTF.

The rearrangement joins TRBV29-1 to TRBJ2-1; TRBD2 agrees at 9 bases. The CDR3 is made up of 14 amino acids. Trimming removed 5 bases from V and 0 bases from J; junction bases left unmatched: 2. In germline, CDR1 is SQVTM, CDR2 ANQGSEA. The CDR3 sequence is CSVRLAVSYNEQFF. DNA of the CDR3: TGCAGCGTTAGACTAGCGGTCTCCTACAATGAGCAGTTCTTC.

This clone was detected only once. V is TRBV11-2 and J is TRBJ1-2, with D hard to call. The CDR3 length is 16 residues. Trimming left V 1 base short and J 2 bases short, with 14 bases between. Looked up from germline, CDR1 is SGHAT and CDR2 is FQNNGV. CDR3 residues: CASSLAMGDMNYGYTF. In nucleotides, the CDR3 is TGTGCCAGCAGCTTAGCTATGGGAGACATGAACTATGGCTACACCTTC.

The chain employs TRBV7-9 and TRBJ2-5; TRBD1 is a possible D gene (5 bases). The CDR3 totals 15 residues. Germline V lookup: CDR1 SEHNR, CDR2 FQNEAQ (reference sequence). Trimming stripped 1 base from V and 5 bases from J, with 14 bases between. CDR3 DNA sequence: TGTGCCAGCAGCTTAGACCCCACAGGTGTGGAGACCCAGTACTTC. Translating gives CASSLDPTGVETQYF.

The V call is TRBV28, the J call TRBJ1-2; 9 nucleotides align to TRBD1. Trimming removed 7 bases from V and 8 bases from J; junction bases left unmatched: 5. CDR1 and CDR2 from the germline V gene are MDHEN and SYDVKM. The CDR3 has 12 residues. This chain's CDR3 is CASKLTGGGYTF. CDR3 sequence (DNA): TGTGCCAGCAAACTGACAGGGGGAGGCTACACCTTC.

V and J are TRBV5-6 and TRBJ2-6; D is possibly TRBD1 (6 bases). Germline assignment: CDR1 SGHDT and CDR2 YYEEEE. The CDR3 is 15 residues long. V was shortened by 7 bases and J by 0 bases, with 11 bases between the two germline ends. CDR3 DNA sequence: TGTGCCAGCCGGGACACCGGCTCTGGGGCCAACGTCCTGACTTTC. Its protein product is CASRDTGSGANVLTF.

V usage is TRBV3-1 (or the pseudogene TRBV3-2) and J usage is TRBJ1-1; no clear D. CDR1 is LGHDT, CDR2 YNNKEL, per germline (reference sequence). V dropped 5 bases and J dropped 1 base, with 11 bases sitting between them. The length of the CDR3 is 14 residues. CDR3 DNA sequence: TGTGCCAGCAGCATACGATACGGGAACACTGAAGCTTTCTTT. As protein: CASSIRYGNTEAFF.

The CDR3 loop reads CASSLRQRGEKLFF. The CDR3, as DNA: TGTGCCAGCAGCTTACGACAGAGGGGTGAAAAACTGTTTTTT. The rearrangement uses TRBV7-9 and TRBJ1-4, with D possibly being TRBD1 (5 bases). The CDR3 has 14 residues. The germline V gene has CDR1 SEHNR and CDR2 FQNEAQ (reference sequence). V was shortened by 2 bases and J by 7 bases, with 11 bases between the two germline ends.

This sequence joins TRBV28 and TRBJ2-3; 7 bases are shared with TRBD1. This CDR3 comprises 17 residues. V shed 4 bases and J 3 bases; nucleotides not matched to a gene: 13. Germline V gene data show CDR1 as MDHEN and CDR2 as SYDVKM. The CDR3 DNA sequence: TGTGCCAGCAGTTCCCCCCGGAACAGGGGAGAAACAGATACGCAGTATTTT. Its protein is CASSSPRNRGETDTQYF.

CDR3 in DNA: TGTGCCAGCAGCTCGATATATAAATCCGGCACGGGGGGAGAAGAGACCCAGTACTTC. As protein: CASSSIYKSGTGGEETQYF. V is TRBV7-8 and J is TRBJ2-5, with 7 positions matching TRBD2. The CDR3 runs 19 residues. The V segment lost 4 bases and the J segment 3 bases; nucleotides outside the gene matches: 20. In germline, CDR1 is SGHVS, CDR2 FQNEAQ.

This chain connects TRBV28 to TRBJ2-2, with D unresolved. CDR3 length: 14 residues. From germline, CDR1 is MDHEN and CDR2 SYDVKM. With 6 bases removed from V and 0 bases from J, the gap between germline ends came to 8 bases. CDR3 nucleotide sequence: TGTGCCAGCAGGGCGCTAGCGAACACCGGGGAGCTGTTTTTT. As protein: CASRALANTGELFF.

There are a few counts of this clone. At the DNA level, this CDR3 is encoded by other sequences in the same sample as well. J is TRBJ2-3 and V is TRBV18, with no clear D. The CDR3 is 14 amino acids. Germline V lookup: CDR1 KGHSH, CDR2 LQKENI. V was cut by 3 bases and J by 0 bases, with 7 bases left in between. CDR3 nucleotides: TGTGCCAGCTCACCTCCCTCTAGCACAGATACGCAGTATTTT. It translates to CASSPPSSTDTQYF.

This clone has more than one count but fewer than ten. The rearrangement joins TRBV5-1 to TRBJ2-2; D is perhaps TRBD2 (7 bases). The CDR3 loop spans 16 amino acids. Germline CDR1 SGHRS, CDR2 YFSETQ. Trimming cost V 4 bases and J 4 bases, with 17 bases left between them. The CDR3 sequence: CASSPEGGVGTGELFF. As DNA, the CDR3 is TGCGCCAGCAGCCCGGAGGGGGGGGTCGGCACCGGGGAGCTGTTTTTT.

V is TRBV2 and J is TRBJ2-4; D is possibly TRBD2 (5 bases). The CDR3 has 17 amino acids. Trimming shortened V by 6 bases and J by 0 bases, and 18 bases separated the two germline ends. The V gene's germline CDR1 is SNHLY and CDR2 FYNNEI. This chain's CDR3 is CASRPSRGGLAKNIQYF. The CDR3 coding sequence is TGTGCCAGCAGGCCAAGTCGAGGAGGTCTAGCCAAAAACATTCAGTACTTC.

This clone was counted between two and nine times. The DNA of the CDR3 is TGTGCCAGCAGCGTAGTAGGGGAGACCGGGGAGCTGTTTTTT. Translation: CASSVVGETGELFF. The rearrangement joins TRBV9 to TRBJ2-2; D may be TRBD1 or TRBD2 (5 bases each). CDR3 length: 14 amino acids. CDR1 and CDR2 from the germline V gene are SGDLS and YYNGEE. The germline V and J ends were trimmed by 0 bases and 5 bases, with 8 bases remaining between them.

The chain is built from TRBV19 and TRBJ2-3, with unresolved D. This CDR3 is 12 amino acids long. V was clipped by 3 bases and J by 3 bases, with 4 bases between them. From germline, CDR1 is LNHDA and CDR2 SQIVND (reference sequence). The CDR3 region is CASSIETDTQYF. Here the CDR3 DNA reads TGTGCCAGTAGTATCGAGACAGATACGCAGTATTTT.

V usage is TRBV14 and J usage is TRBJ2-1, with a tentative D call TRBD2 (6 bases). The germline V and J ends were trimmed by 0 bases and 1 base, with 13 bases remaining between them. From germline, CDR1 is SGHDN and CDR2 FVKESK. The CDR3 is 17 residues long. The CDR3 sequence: CASSQDGSGGSYNEQFF. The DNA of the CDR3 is TGTGCCAGCAGCCAAGATGGTAGCGGAGGATCCTACAATGAGCAGTTCTTC.

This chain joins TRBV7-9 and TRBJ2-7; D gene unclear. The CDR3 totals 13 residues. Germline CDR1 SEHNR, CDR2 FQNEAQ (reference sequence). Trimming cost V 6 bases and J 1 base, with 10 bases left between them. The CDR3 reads CASRQRESYEQYF. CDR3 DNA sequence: TGTGCCAGCAGACAGCGAGAGTCCTACGAGCAGTACTTC.

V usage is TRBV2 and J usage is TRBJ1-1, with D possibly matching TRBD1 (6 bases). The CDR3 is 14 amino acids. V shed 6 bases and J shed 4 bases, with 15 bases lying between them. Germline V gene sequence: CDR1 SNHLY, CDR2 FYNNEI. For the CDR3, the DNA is TGTGCCAGCAGGTCGTGGGGGCTGAGCACTGAAGCTTTCTTT. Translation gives CASRSWGLSTEAFF.

For the CDR3, the DNA is TGTGCCAGCAGCTTACAGGGGGCGTTTGAGCAGTACTTC. It codes for CASSLQGAFEQYF. The chain links TRBV11-2 to TRBJ2-7, with 8 positions matching TRBD1. This CDR3 is 13 amino acids long. J lost 7 bases, V lost 2 bases, and 4 bases had no gene match. CDR1 and CDR2 from the germline V gene are SGHAT and FQNNGV.